This T cell receptor beta chain is drawn from a study of OX40 agonist ivuxolimab in advanced cancers. The CDR3 is 13 residues long. V was pared by 5 bases and J by 4 bases, with 11 bases between. CDR1 is SGHTA, CDR2 FQGTGA, per germline. Clones were read by immunoSEQ multiplex PCR, and TCRdb kept only the in-frame ones, dropping some. This table has over 95,000 clones, around 95% appearing once. Sequenced material: CD4+ or CD8+ T cells sorted from blood, taken in a trial of the OX40 agonist ivuxolimab. The receptor comes from an adult with an advanced solid tumor such as melanoma, head and neck, liver or kidney cancer. The V and J genes are TRBV7-3 and TRBJ1-1; D unresolved. The CDR3 is CASSLGVGTEAFF. CDR3 DNA sequence: TGTGCCAGCAGCCTAGGAGTGGGCACTGAAGCTTTCTTT.